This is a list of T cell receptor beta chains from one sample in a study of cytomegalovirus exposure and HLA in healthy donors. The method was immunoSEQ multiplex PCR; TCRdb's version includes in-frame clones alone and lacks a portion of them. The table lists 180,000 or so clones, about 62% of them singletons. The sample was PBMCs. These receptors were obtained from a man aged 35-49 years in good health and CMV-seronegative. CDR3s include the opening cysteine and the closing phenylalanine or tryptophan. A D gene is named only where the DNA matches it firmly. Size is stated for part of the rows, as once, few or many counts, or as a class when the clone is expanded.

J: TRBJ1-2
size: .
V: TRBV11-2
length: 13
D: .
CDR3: CASAEAGSGGYTF
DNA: TGTGCCAGCGCCGAGGCGGGGAGTGGGGGCTACACCTTC

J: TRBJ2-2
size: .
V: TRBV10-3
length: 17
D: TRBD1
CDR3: CAISDDRGHWNTGELFF
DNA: TGTGCCATCAGTGATGACAGGGGGCATTGGAACACCGGGGAGCTGTTTTTT

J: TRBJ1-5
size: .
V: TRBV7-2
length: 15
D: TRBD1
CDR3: CASSLKTGEHQPQHF
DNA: TGTGCCAGCAGCCTAAAGACAGGGGAACATCAGCCCCAGCATTTT

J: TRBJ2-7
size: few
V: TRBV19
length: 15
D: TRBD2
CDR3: CASAPGGSIPYEQYF
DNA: TGTGCCAGTGCGCCCGGCGGGAGTATCCCTTACGAGCAGTACTTC

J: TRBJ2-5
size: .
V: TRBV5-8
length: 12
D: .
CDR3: CASSIPRETQYF
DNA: TGTGCCAGCAGCATACCACGGGAGACCCAGTACTTC

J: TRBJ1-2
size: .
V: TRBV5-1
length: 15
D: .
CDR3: CASSFSGQANYGYTF
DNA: TGCGCCAGCAGCTTCTCGGGACAAGCTAACTATGGCTACACCTTC

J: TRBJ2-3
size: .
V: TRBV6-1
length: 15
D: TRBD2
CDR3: CASSVERGSTDTQYF
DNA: TGTGCCAGCAGTGTTGAGCGGGGTAGCACAGATACGCAGTATTTT

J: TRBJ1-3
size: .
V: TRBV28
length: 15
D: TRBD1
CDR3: CASREAGGHGNTIYF
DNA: TGTGCCAGCAGAGAGGCAGGGGGCCATGGAAACACCATATATTTT

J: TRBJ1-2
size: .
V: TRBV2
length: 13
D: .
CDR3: CASSDGFNYGYTF
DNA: TGTGCCAGCAGTGATGGCTTTAACTATGGCTACACCTTC

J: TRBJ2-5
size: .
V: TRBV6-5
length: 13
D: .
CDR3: CASSYDGGETQYF
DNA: TGTGCCAGCAGTTACGACGGAGGGGAGACCCAGTACTTC

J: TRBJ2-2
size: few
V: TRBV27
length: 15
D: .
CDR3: CASSPRTAGTGELFF
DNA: TGTGCCAGCAGTCCCCGGACAGCCGGGACCGGGGAGCTGTTTTTT

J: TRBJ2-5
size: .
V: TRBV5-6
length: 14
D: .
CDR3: CASSFWPSGETQYF
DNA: TGTGCCAGCAGCTTCTGGCCCTCTGGAGAGACCCAGTACTTC

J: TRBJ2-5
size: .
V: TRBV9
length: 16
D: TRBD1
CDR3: CASSVGTGGVEETQYF
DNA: TGTGCCAGCAGCGTAGGGACAGGGGGCGTGGAGGAGACCCAGTACTTC

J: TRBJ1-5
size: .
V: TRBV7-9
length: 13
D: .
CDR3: CASSRTQDQPQHF
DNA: TGTGCCAGCAGCCGGACACAAGATCAGCCCCAACATTTT

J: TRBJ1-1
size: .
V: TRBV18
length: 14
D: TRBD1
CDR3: CASSQAAGGTEAFF
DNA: TGTGCCAGCTCACAGGCCGCAGGGGGTACTGAAGCTTTCTTT

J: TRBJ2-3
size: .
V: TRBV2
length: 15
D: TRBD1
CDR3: CASSDPGQGADTQYF
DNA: TGTGCCAGCAGTGACCCGGGACAGGGGGCAGATACGCAGTATTTT

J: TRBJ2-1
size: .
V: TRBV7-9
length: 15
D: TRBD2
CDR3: CASSLEGGGAYEQFF
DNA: TGTGCCAGCAGCTTAGAAGGCGGGGGGGCGTATGAGCAGTTCTTC

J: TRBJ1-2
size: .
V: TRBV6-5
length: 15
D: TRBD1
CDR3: CVRDRGELANYGYTF
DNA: TGTGTACGGGACAGGGGGGAGTTAGCTAACTATGGCTACACCTTC

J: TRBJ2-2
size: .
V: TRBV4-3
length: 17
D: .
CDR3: CASSQDRGHANTGELFF
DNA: TGCGCCAGCAGCCAAGACAGGGGCCACGCGAACACCGGGGAGCTGTTTTTT

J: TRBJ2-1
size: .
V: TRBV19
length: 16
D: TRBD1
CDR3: CASSTQQGAGGNEQFF
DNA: TGTGCCAGTAGTACCCAGCAGGGGGCTGGGGGCAATGAGCAGTTCTTC

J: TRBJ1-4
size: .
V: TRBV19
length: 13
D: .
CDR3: CASSMPPQEKLFF
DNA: TGTGCCAGTAGTATGCCCCCCCAGGAAAAACTGTTTTTT

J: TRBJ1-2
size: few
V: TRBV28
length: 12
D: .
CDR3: CASRLTTGRDTF
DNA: TGTGCCAGCAGGCTTACTACAGGGCGGGACACCTTC

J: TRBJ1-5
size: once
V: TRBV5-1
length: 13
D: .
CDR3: CASSLERDQPQHF
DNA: TGCGCCAGCAGCTTGGAGAGGGATCAGCCCCAGCATTTT

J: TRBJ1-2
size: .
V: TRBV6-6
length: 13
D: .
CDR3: CASSYRQDSGYTF
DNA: TGTGCCAGCAGTTACAGACAGGACTCTGGCTACACCTTC

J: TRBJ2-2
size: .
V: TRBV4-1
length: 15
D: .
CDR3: CASSQDHAGTGELFF
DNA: TGCGCCAGCAGCCAAGATCACGCCGGCACCGGGGAGCTGTTTTTT

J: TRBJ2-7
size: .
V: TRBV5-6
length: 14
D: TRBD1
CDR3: CASSLSGGSSEQYF
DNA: TGTGCCAGCAGCTTGTCAGGGGGCTCATCCGAGCAGTACTTC

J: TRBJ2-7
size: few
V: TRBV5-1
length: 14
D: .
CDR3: CASRSGGTTYEQYF
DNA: TGCGCCAGCAGATCCGGGGGGACAACCTACGAGCAGTACTTC

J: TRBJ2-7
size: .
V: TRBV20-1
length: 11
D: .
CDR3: CSACQGLEQYF
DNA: TGCAGTGCTTGCCAGGGCCTGGAGCAGTACTTC

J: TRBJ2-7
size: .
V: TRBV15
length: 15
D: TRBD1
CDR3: CATSSGQAAPYEQYF
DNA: TGTGCCACCAGCAGCGGACAGGCGGCCCCCTACGAGCAGTACTTC

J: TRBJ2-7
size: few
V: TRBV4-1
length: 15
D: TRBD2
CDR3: CASSQVAGGPQEQYF
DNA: TGCGCCAGCAGCCAAGTAGCGGGGGGGCCTCAGGAGCAGTACTTC

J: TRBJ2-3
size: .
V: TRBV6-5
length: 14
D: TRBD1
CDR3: CASRATGATDTQYF
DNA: TGTGCCAGCAGGGCCACAGGGGCAACAGATACGCAGTATTTT

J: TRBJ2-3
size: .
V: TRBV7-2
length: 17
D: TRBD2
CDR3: CASSLRTSGVFTDTQYF
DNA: TGTGCCAGCAGCTTACGGACTAGCGGGGTTTTCACAGATACGCAGTATTTT

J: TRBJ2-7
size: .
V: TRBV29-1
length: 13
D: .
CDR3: CSVAERAGYEQYF
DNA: TGCAGCGTGGCCGAGCGGGCTGGCTACGAGCAGTACTTC

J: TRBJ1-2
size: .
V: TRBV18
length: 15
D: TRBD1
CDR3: CASSPGTGANYGYTF
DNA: TGTGCCAGCTCACCGGGGACAGGGGCTAACTATGGCTACACCTTC

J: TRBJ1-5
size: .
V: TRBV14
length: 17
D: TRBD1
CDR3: CASSQDGWDRSGQPQHF
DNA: TGTGCCAGCAGCCAAGATGGGTGGGACAGGTCAGGTCAGCCCCAGCATTTT

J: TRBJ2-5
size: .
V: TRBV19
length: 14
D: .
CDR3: CASSMLGGQETQYF
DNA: TGTGCCAGTAGTATGTTGGGGGGTCAGGAGACCCAGTACTTC

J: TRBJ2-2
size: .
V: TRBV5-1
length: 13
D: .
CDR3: CASSSRSTGELFF
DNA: TGCGCCAGCAGCTCTAGGAGCACCGGGGAGCTGTTTTTT

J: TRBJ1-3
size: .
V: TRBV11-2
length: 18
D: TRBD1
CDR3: CASSLGQTPSPSGNTIYF
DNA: TGTGCCAGCAGCTTGGGACAGACCCCTTCGCCCTCTGGAAACACCATATATTTT

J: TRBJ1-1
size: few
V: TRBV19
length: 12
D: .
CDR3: CASSMLGTEAFF
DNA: TGTGCCAGTAGTATGCTAGGCACTGAAGCTTTCTTT

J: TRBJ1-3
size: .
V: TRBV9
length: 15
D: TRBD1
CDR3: CASSVGTGPGNTIYF
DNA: TGTGCCAGCAGCGTAGGGACAGGTCCTGGAAACACCATATATTTT

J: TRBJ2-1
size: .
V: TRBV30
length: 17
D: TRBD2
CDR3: CAWSVIYGRGGRNEQFF
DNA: TGTGCCTGGAGTGTAATCTACGGGCGGGGGGGTAGGAATGAGCAGTTCTTC

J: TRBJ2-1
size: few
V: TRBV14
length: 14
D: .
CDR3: CASSPRVASTTQFF
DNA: TGTGCCAGCAGCCCTCGGGTAGCCTCCACGACCCAGTTCTTC

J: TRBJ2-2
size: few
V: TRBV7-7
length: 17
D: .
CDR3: CASSPARQVSRTGELFF
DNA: TGTGCCAGCAGCCCAGCCCGACAGGTCTCGAGGACCGGGGAGCTGTTTTTT

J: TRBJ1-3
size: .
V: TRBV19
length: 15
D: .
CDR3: CASSTRGSSGNTIYF
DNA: TGTGCCAGTAGTACGCGGGGGAGTTCTGGAAACACCATATATTTT

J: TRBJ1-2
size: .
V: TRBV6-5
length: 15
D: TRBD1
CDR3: CASSYVGQGLYGYTF
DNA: TGTGCCAGCAGTTACGTGGGACAGGGCCTATATGGCTACACCTTC

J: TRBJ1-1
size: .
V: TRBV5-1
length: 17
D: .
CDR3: CASSLWWRGGANTEAFF
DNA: TGCGCCAGCAGCTTGTGGTGGAGGGGGGGGGCGAACACTGAAGCTTTCTTT

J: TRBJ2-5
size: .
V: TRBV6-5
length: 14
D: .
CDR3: CASRARTAGETQYF
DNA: TGTGCCAGCAGGGCACGGACAGCGGGGGAGACCCAGTACTTC

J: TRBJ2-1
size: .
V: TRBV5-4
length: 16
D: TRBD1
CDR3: CASSLASRTGVNEQFF
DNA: TGTGCCAGCAGCTTGGCCTCCCGGACAGGGGTTAATGAGCAGTTCTTC

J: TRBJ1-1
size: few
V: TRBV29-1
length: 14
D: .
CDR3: CSVGLAAMNTEAFF
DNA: TGCAGCGTTGGACTGGCAGCTATGAACACTGAAGCTTTCTTT

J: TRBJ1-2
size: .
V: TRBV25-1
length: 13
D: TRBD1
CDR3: CVSSFGTAHGYTF
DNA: TGTGTCAGCAGTTTTGGGACAGCCCATGGCTACACCTTC

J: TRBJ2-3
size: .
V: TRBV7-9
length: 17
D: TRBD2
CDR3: CASSSRTSGSLADTQYF
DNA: TGTGCCAGCAGCTCACGGACTAGCGGGAGTCTTGCAGATACGCAGTATTTT

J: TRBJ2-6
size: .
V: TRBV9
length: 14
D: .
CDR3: CASSGGSGANVLTF
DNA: TGTGCCAGCAGCGGCGGATCTGGGGCCAACGTCCTGACTTTC

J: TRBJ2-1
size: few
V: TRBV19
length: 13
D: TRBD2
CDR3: CASSMGLAGEVFF
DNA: TGTGCCAGTAGTATGGGACTAGCGGGAGAGGTGTTCTTC

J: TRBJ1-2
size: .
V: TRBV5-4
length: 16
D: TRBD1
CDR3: CASSLGQGVYDYGYTF
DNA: TGTGCCAGCAGCTTGGGACAGGGAGTTTACGACTATGGCTACACCTTC

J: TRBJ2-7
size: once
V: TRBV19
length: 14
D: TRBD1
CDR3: CASSIRTGMYEQYF
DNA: TGTGCCAGTAGTATCCGGACAGGGATGTACGAGCAGTACTTC